This entry describes one T cell receptor (beta chain). By sample share, this clonotype is medium-sized (0.01 to 0.1%). Its antigen is not yet known. No base-level quality is on record; no much larger clone is a single base apart. This beta chain turned up in a library designed for alpha chains; as an off-target read, its abundance says little. This sample is drawn from a study of spatial heterogeneity in lung cancer (dated by TCRdb to the late 2010s). With respect to the entire study: Beta-chain transcripts were consistently detected in greater numbers than alpha-chain transcripts, which likely reflected higher beta-chain transcript abundance. The study linked features of the TCR repertoire to counts of nonsynonymous mutations, which were determined by whole-exome sequencing of tumor tissue. Both alpha and beta chains were TCR-sequenced in samples taken at surgery, namely 220 tumor regions, 64 matched nontumor lung samples and approximately 51 PBMC samples. The study quantitatively compared TCR alpha and beta repertoires across multiple tumor regions, matched nontumor lung and blood in non-small cell lung cancer. In the raw uncorrected reads, each unique combination of TCR and UMI appeared more than ten times on average.

Broad study findings and their caveats: Confirming at a functional level the hypothesis that regional TCRs recognize regional mutations was considered to require additional single-cell paired TCR alpha and beta sequencing. Ubiquitous expanded tumor TCRs were found in blood more often at tumor resection than at routine follow-up.

Library method: 5' RACE. Instrument on record: NextSeq 500. In the TCR library protocol, a unique molecular identifier was attached to each TCR cDNA molecule so that PCR and sequencing errors could be corrected. The paper's processing steps were these. Decombinator tools were used for TCR identification, UMI-based error correction and CDR3 extraction. TCRs above a frequency of 2 per 1,000, corresponding to the top 1% of the tumor frequency distribution, were defined as expanded. Renyi diversity was computed with the R vegan package after each repertoire had been subsampled 100 times to 5,000 TCRs. CDR3 similarity networks were built from amino acid triplet string-kernel similarity, with CDR3s being connected when pairwise similarity was above 0.82. TCRdb took the public reads, trimmed them with fastp at Q25, ran MiXCR for clone calling and kept in-frame beta chains. All rows with the same CDR3 protein become a single entry with the most common DNA and genes. Clone size and V and J calls follow TCRdb, not the original study. Within this sample are 8,000 to 9,000 distinct CDR3 sequences, with approximately 5% of them counted one time only. The top ten hold around 30% of the sample.

The germline ends are 21 bases apart after V is trimmed by 5 bases and J by 13 bases. The CDR3 runs 13 amino acids, cysteine and phenylalanine included. Of all the DNA, just the CDR3 is kept, 39 bases in frame from base 1. CDR1 and CDR2 are read off the germline V gene (reference sequence) as SGHNT and YYREEE. The sample's time point, from its label and the paper: sample taken at primary tumor resection. TCR sequencing used whole RNA extracted from tumor and nontumor lung tissue, or from cryopreserved PBMC samples, without cell sorting. Samples were obtained from approximately 77 patients with early-stage, untreated non-small cell lung cancer from the lung TRACERx cohort. Patients were selected for TCR sequencing only if sufficient RNA was available from at least two tumor regions.

The receptor comes from a male donor with early-stage non-small cell lung cancer. The source was PBMCs, collected at surgery. The V and J segments used are TRBV5-4 and TRBJ1-2, and perhaps TRBD1 as D gene, on 6 matching bases. The DNA sequence reads TGTGCCAGCAGTACAGGGATCAATGGGGGCGGCACCTTC. Translated, this gives CASSTGINGGGTF.